This TCR beta chain was found in a study of T cell responses to AZD1222 COVID-19 vaccine. Study information: Second-dose schedules of about 4 or about 12 weeks were combined.

On this clone: Its antigen is currently unknown.

The study, taken as a whole, reports: Once two AZD1222 doses were given, Spike-specific TCR breadth and depth went up. Spike regions recognized by vaccine-associated CD4 TCRs spanned the protein, led by 160-218 and 743-854.

Data came from immunoSEQ multiplex PCR; TCRdb stores just in-frame clones and leaves some out. The sample yields around 150,000 clones, 85% to 95% seen once. Germline lookup yields CDR1 SGHNT and CDR2 YYREEE (reference sequence). J gave up 6 bases and V 4 bases, and 12 bases lay outside the gene matches. The length of the CDR3 is 15 residues. The clonotype was recovered from an adult in good health. This sequence joins TRBV5-4 and TRBJ1-2, with 7 positions matching TRBD1. Sequencing used peripheral blood, obtained on day 0 of AZD1222 vaccination. The CDR3 protein is CASSPRQGYGNGYTF. DNA for the CDR3: TGTGCCAGCAGCCCCAGACAGGGTTACGGGAATGGCTACACCTTC.